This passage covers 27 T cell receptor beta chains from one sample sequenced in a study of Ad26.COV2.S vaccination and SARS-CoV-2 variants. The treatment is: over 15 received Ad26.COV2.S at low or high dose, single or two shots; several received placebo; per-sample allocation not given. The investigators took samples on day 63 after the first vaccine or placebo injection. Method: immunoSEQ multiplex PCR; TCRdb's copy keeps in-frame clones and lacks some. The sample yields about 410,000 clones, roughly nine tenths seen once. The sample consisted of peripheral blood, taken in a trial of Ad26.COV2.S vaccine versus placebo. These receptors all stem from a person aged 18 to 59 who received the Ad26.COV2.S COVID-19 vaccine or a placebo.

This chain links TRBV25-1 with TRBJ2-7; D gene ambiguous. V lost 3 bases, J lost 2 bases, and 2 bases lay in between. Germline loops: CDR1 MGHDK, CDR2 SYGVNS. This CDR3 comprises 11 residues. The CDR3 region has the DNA TGTGCCAGCAGTGAGCCCTACGAGCAGTACTTC. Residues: CASSEPYEQYF.

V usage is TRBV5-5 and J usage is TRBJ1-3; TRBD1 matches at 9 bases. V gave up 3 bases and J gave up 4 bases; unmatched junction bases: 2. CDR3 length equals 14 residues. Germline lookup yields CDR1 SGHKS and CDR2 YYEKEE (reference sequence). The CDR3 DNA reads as TGTGCCAGCAGCTCGGGACAGGGAGGAAACACCATATATTTT. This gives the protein CASSSGQGGNTIYF.

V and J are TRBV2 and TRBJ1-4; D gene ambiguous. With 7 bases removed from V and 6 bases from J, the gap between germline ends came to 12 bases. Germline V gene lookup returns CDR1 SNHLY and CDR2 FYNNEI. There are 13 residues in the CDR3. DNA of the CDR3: TGTGCCAGCACCCTGGGTGGGGATGAAAAACTGTTTTTT. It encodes CASTLGGDEKLFF.

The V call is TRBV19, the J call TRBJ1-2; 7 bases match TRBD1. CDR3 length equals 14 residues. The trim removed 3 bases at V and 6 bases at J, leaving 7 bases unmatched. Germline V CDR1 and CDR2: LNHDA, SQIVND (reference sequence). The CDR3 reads CASSIRGRENGYTF. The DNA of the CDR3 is TGTGCCAGTAGTATTAGGGGGCGCGAAAATGGCTACACCTTC.

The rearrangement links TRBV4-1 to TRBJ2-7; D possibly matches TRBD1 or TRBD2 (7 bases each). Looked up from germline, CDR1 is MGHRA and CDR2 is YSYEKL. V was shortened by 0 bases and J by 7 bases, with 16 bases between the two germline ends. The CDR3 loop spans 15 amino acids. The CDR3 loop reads CASSQDPGGAGEQYF. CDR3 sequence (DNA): TGCGCCAGCAGCCAAGATCCAGGGGGGGCGGGTGAGCAGTACTTC.

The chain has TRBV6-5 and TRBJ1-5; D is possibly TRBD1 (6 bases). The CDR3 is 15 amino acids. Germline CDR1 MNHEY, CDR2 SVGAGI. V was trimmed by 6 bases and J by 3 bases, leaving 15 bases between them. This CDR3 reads CASSPLGADNQPQHF. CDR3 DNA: TGTGCCAGCAGCCCATTGGGGGCGGACAATCAGCCCCAGCATTTT.

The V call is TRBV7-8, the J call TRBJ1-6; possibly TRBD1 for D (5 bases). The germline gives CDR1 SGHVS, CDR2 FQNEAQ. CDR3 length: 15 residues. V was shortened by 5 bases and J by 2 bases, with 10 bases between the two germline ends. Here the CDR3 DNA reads TGTGCCAGCAGCCCGACAGATCCCTATAATTCACCCCTCCACTTT. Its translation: CASSPTDPYNSPLHF.

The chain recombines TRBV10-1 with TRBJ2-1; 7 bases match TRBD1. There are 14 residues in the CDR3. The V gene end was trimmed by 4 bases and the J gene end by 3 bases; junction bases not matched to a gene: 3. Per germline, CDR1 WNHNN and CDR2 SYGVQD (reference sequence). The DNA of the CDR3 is TGCGCCAGCAGTGCAGGGGACAGCTACAATGAGCAGTTCTTC. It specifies CASSAGDSYNEQFF.

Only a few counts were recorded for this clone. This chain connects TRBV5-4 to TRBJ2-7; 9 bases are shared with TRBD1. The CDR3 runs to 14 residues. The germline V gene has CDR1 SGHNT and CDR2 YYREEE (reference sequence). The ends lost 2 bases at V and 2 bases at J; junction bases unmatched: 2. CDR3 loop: CASSLRDRAYEQYF. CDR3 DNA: TGTGCCAGCAGCTTAAGGGACAGGGCCTACGAGCAGTACTTC.

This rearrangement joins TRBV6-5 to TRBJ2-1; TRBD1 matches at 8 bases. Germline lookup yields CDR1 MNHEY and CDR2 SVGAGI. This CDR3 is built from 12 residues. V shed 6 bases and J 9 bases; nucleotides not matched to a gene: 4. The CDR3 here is CASRTQGAEQFF. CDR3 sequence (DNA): TGTGCCAGCAGAACCCAGGGGGCTGAGCAGTTCTTC.

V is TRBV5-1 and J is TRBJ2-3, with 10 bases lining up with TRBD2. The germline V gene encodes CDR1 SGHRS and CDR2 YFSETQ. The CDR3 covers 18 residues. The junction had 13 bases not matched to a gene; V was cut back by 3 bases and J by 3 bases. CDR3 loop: CASSYDPSGGRLTDTQYF. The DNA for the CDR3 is TGCGCCAGCAGCTACGACCCTAGCGGGGGTCGTCTTACAGATACGCAGTATTTT.

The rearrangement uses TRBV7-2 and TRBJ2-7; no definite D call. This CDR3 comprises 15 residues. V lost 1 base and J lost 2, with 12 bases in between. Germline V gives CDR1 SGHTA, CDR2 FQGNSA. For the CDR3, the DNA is TGTGCCAGCAGCTTAGGTTCATTCTTCCCCTACGAGCAGTACTTC. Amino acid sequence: CASSLGSFFPYEQYF. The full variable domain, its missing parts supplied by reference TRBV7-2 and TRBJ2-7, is GAGVSQSPSNKVTEKGKDVELRCDPISGHTALYWYRQSLGQGLEFLIYFQGNSAPDKSGLPSDRFSAERTGGSVSTLTIQRTQQEDSAVYLCASSLGSFFPYEQYFGPGTRLTVT.

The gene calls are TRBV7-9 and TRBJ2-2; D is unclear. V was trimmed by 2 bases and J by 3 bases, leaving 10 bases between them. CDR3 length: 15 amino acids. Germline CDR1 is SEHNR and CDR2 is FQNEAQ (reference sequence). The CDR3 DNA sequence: TGTGCCAGCAGCTTACAACCCTCGTACACCGGGGAGCTGTTTTTT. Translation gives CASSLQPSYTGELFF.

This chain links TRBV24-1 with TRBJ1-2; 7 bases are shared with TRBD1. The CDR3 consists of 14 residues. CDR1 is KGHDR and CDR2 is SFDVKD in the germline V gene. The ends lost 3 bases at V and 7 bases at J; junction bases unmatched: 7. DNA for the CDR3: TGTGCCACCAGTGATACATCGACAGGGCCTGGCTACACCTTC. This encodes CATSDTSTGPGYTF.

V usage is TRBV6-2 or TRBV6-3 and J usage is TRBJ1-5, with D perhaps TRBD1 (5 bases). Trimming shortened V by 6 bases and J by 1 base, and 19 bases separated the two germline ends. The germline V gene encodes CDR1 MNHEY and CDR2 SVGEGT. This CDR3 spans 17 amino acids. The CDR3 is CASSPKGAFRSNQPQHF. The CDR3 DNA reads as TGTGCCAGCAGCCCTAAAGGGGCGTTTAGGAGCAATCAGCCCCAGCATTTT.

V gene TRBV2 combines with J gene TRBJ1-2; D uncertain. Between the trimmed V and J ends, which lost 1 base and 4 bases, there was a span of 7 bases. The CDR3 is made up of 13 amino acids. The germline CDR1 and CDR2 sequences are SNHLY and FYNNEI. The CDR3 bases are TGTGCCAGCAGTGAAGTAATGGGCTATGGCTACACCTTC. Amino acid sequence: CASSEVMGYGYTF.

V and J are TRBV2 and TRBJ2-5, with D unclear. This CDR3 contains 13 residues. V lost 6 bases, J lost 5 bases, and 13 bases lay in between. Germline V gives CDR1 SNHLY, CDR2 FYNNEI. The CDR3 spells CASSMGTAETQYF. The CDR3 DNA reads TGTGCCAGCAGCATGGGAACAGCGGAGACCCAGTACTTC.

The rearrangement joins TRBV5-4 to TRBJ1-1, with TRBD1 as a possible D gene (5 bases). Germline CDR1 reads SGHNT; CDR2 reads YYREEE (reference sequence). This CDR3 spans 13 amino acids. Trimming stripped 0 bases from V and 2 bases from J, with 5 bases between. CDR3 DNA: TGTGCCAGCAGCTTGGGGACAAACACTGAAGCTTTCTTT. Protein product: CASSLGTNTEAFF. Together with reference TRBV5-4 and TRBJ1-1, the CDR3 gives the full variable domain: ETGVTQSPTHLIKTRGQQVTLRCSSQSGHNTVSWYQQALGQGPQFIFQYYREEENGRGNFPPRFSGLQFPNYSSELNVNALELDDSALYLCASSLGTNTEAFFGQGTRLTVV.

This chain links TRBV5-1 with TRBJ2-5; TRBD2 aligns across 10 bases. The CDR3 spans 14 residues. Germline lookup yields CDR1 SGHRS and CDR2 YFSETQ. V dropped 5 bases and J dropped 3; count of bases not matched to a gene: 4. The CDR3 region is CASRKLAGEETQYF. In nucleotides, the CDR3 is TGCGCCAGCAGGAAGCTAGCGGGGGAAGAGACCCAGTACTTC.

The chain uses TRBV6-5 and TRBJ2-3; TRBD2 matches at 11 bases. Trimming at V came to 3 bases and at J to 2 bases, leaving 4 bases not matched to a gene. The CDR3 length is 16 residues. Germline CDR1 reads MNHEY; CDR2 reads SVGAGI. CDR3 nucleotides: TGTGCCAGCAGTTATCGACTAGCGGGGTCCACAGATACGCAGTATTTT. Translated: CASSYRLAGSTDTQYF.

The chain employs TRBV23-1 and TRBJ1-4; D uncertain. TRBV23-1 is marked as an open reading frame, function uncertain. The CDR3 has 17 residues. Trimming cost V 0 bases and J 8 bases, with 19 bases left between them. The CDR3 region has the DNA TGCGCCAGCAGTCAATCGATAGTCTGGCAGGTTGAGGAAAAACTGTTTTTT. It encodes CASSQSIVWQVEEKLFF.

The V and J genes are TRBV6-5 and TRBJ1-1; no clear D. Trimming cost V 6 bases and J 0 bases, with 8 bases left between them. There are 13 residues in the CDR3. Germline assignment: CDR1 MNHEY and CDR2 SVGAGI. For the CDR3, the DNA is TGTGCCAGCAGAGCCAGCATGAACACTGAAGCTTTCTTT. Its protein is CASRASMNTEAFF.

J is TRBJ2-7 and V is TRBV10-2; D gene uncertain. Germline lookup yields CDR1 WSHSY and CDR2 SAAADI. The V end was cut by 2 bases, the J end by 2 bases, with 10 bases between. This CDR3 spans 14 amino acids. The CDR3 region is CASSEDPLTYEQYF. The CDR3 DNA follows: TGCGCCAGCAGTGAGGACCCTTTGACCTACGAGCAGTACTTC.

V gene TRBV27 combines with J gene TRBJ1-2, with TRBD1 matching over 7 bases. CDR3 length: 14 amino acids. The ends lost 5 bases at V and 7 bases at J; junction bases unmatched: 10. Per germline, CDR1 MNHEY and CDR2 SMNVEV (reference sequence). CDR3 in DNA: TGTGCCAGCAGTCCACGACAGGGCCTTGGTGGCTACACCTTC. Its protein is CASSPRQGLGGYTF.

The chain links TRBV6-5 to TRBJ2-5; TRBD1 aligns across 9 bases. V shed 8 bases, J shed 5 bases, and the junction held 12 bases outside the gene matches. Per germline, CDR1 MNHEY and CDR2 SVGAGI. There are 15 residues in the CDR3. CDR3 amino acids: CASGYRGRGPETQYF. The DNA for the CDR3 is TGTGCCAGCGGGTACAGGGGGCGTGGGCCCGAGACCCAGTACTTC.

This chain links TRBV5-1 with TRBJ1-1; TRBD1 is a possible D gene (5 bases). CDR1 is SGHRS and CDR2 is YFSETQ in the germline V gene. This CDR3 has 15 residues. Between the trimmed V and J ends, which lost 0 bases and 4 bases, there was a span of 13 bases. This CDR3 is CASSLALLGGTEAFF. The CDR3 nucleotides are TGCGCCAGCAGCTTGGCACTATTGGGGGGCACTGAAGCTTTCTTT.

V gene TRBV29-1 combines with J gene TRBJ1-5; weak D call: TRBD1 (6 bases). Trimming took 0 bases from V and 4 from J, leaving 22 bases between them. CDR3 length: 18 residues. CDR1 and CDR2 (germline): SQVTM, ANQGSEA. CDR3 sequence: CSVEDEKIPQGINQPQHF. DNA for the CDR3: TGCAGCGTTGAAGATGAAAAGATACCTCAGGGGATTAATCAGCCCCAGCATTTT.